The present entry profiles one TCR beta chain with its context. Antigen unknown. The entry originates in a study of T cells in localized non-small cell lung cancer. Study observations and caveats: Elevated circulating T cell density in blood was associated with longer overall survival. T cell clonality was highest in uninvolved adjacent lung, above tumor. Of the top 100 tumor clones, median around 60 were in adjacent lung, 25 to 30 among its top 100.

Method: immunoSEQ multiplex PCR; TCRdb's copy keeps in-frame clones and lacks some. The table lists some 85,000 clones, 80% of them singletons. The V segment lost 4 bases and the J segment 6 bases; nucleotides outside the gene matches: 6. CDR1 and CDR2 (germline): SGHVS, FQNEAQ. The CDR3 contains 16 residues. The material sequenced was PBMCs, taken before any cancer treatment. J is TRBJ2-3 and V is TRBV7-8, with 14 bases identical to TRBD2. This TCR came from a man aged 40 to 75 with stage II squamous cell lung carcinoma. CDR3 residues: CASSWGLAGVGDTQYF. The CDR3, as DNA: TGTGCCAGCAGCTGGGGACTAGCGGGAGTTGGGGATACGCAGTATTTT.